This T cell receptor beta chain is drawn from a study of T cell clones after liver transplantation. The overall study: Three of eight recipients were HCV-positive; others had non-autoimmune, non-viral indications.

The table came from immunoSEQ multiplex PCR; TCRdb's copy has only in-frame clones and leaves some out. In the table there are 65,000 to 85,000 clones, about 85% of which are singletons. Study-level results: Conclusions were preliminary, with small, heterogeneous patient groups.

Unstimulated PBMCs were sorted into CD3+CD4+ and CD3+CD8+ populations. Comment on this clone: No antigen is known for it.

CDR3 size: 13 residues. V and J are TRBV21-1 and TRBJ2-7; no DNA check was done on the table's D call, TRBD1. TRBV21-1 represents a pseudogene. The sequenced sample was CD4+ T cells from blood, obtained less than 50 months after liver transplant. The receptor was derived from a human patient who received a liver transplant. A subset of T cells may come from the graft donor. The CDR3 nucleotides are TGTGCCAGCAGCAACCCCAGGGACTACGAGCAGTACTTC. This sequence encodes CASSNPRDYEQYF.